This is a list of T cell receptor beta chains from one sample in a study of shared clonotypes between healthy human individuals. Some clones are missing from TCRdb's copy, which holds only in-frame ones; the method was immunoSEQ multiplex PCR. The table has approximately 2,000,000 clones, about 94% seen once; the top ten hold roughly 1.7%. The source material was naive CD8+ T cells from PBMCs. The receptors here all came from a man younger than 35 in good health. Some clones in this sample may be carry-over from other donors' samples. Each CDR3 is given with its conserved first and last residue. The D gene is left open where the match is weak. Not every row has a clone size; where given, it reads once, few, many or a size class.

J: TRBJ2-2; V: TRBV6-1; size: -; D: -; DNA: TGTGCCAGCAAAGACACAAGCGGGGAGCTGTTTTTT; CDR3: CASKDTSGELFF
J: TRBJ2-7; V: TRBV7-9; size: -; D: -; DNA: TGTGCCAGCAGCTCAGACCGACGGACCTACGAGCAGTACTTC; CDR3: CASSSDRRTYEQYF
J: TRBJ2-1; V: TRBV7-9; size: -; D: TRBD1; DNA: TGTGCCAGCAGGGGACAGGGGGAATACAATGAGCAGTTCTTC; CDR3: CASRGQGEYNEQFF
J: TRBJ2-1; V: TRBV19; size: -; D: -; DNA: TGTGCCAGTACTGCTGGGGGCTCGTCGGGAGCGCATGAGCAGTTCTTC; CDR3: CASTAGGSSGAHEQFF
J: TRBJ1-2; V: TRBV7-2; size: -; D: TRBD1; DNA: TGTGCCAGCAGCCCGGGAACAGGGGGAGGCGGCTACACCTTC; CDR3: CASSPGTGGGGYTF
J: TRBJ1-1; V: TRBV9; size: -; D: -; DNA: TGTGCCAGCAGCGTAAGTGTAGAGGGGAGCACTGAAGCTTTCTTT; CDR3: CASSVSVEGSTEAFF
J: TRBJ2-5; V: TRBV15; size: -; D: TRBD1; DNA: TGTGCCACCAGCAGGGTTCCGGGACAGGGAAGGGAGGAGCAAGAGACCCAGTACTTC; CDR3: CATSRVPGQGREEQETQYF
J: TRBJ2-6; V: TRBV5-1; size: -; D: -; DNA: TGCGCCAGCAGCTTGCACGACAGGAGCCTCTCTGGGGCCAACGTCCTGACTTTC; CDR3: CASSLHDRSLSGANVLTF
J: TRBJ2-3; V: TRBV7-9; size: -; D: TRBD2; DNA: TGTGCCAGCAGCTCCCTCGGGACTAGTATCACAGATACGCAGTATTTT; CDR3: CASSSLGTSITDTQYF
J: TRBJ2-7; V: TRBV11-2; size: -; D: -; DNA: TGTGCCAGCAGCTTAGATGGCGCCTACGAGCAGTACTTC; CDR3: CASSLDGAYEQYF
J: TRBJ2-7; V: TRBV15; size: -; D: TRBD2; DNA: TGTGCCACCAGCGGGGGGGAGAACTTTAATTCCCCCAACTACGAGCAGTACTTC; CDR3: CATSGGENFNSPNYEQYF
J: TRBJ1-1; V: TRBV19; size: once; D: -; DNA: TGTGGATCGGGGTACCCTGAAGCTTTCTTT; CDR3: CGSGYPEAFF
J: TRBJ2-2; V: TRBV5-6; size: -; D: TRBD2; DNA: TGTGCCAGCAGCTTTGCGACTAGCGGGAGAACTGGGGAGCTGTTTTTT; CDR3: CASSFATSGRTGELFF
J: TRBJ2-1; V: TRBV29-1; size: -; D: -; DNA: TGCAGCGTTAATCTCGTTTACAATGAGCAGTTCTTC; CDR3: CSVNLVYNEQFF
J: TRBJ2-7; V: TRBV4-3; size: -; D: TRBD2; DNA: TGCGCCAGCAGCCAAGATCAAGGGACTAGCGCCTCCTACGAGCAGTACTTC; CDR3: CASSQDQGTSASYEQYF
J: TRBJ1-6; V: TRBV30; size: -; D: TRBD1; DNA: TGTGCCTGGATGACAGGGGGAAATTCACCCCTCCACTTT; CDR3: CAWMTGGNSPLHF
J: TRBJ2-1; V: TRBV30; size: -; D: -; DNA: TGTGCCGGGGGACATAGCTCCTACAATGAGCAGTTCTTC; CDR3: CAGGHSSYNEQFF
J: TRBJ1-2; V: TRBV13; size: -; D: TRBD1; DNA: TGTGCCAGCAGCTTAGGAACGGCAGGGGGCTTCTATGGCTACACCTTC; CDR3: CASSLGTAGGFYGYTF
J: TRBJ2-7; V: TRBV15; size: -; D: -; DNA: TGTGCCACCAGCAGAGAGGGACAATATTACGAGCAGTACTTC; CDR3: CATSREGQYYEQYF
J: TRBJ2-1; V: TRBV29-1; size: -; D: -; DNA: TGCAGCGTTGTTTTCACGGAGCAGTTCTTC; CDR3: CSVVFTEQFF
J: TRBJ2-7; V: TRBV6-1; size: -; D: TRBD1; DNA: TGTGCCAGCAGTGAACCCCTGGACAGGGCTAACTACGAGCAGTACTTC; CDR3: CASSEPLDRANYEQYF
J: TRBJ2-7; V: TRBV9; size: -; D: TRBD2; DNA: TGTGCCAGCAGCGTTTTGGGGACTAGCGCCTACGAGCAGTACTTC; CDR3: CASSVLGTSAYEQYF
J: TRBJ1-1; V: TRBV7-9; size: few; D: -; DNA: TGTGCCAGCAGCGAGGTAAACACTGAAGCTTTCTTT; CDR3: CASSEVNTEAFF
J: TRBJ1-1; V: TRBV29-1; size: -; D: -; DNA: TGCAGCGCGATGGGACCAAGCCGCACTGAAGCTTTCTTT; CDR3: CSAMGPSRTEAFF
J: TRBJ2-2; V: TRBV19; size: once; D: -; DNA: TGTGCCAGTACCCTCCGACAAGCCGGGGAGCTGTTTTTT; CDR3: CASTLRQAGELFF
J: TRBJ2-3; V: TRBV19; size: -; D: -; DNA: TGTGCCAGTAGTGACATCCGGGGCCGGGGGTCAGATACGCAGTATTTT; CDR3: CASSDIRGRGSDTQYF
J: TRBJ1-1; V: TRBV28; size: -; D: -; DNA: TGTGCCACCCGGACGGCGGACACTGAAGCTTTCTTT; CDR3: CATRTADTEAFF
J: TRBJ2-2; V: TRBV11-3; size: -; D: -; DNA: TGTGCCAGCAGCTTATTATCAGGCGAGACCGGGGAGCTGTTTTTT; CDR3: CASSLLSGETGELFF
J: TRBJ1-5; V: TRBV27; size: once; D: TRBD1; DNA: TGTGCCAGCAGTTATACAGGGGGCGGGCAGCCCCAGCATTTT; CDR3: CASSYTGGGQPQHF